A selection of T cell receptor beta chains follows, all from one sample in a study of cytomegalovirus exposure and HLA in healthy donors. Sequencing was performed with immunoSEQ multiplex PCR; in TCRdb, only in-frame clones are kept and a portion is missing. The table has about 150,000 clones, 75% to 85% seen once; the top ten hold around 5.2%. The sequenced sample was PBMCs. These receptors originate from a woman in her thirties or forties in good health and CMV-seropositive. CDR3s include the opening cysteine and the closing phenylalanine or tryptophan. A D gene is named only where the DNA matches it firmly. Clone sizes are given selectively: once, few, many, or a class where the clone is expanded.

j_gene | len | v_gene | d_gene | abundance | CDR3aa | CDR3nt
TRBJ2-7 | 13 | TRBV7-9 | - | - | CASSLSGSYEQYF | TGTGCCAGCAGCTTATCCGGGTCCTACGAGCAGTACTTC
TRBJ2-5 | 14 | TRBV7-9 | - | - | CASSLDRYQETQYF | TGTGCCAGCAGCCTTGACAGGTACCAAGAGACCCAGTACTTC
TRBJ1-6 | 13 | TRBV7-6 | - | once | CASSGGSNSPLHF | TGTGCCAGCAGCGGAGGAAGCAATTCACCCCTCCACTTT
TRBJ2-7 | 18 | TRBV12-5 | TRBD2 | - | CASGLARLAGGNSYEQYF | TGTGCTAGTGGTTTGGCGAGACTAGCGGGAGGGAACTCCTACGAGCAGTACTTC
TRBJ2-7 | 16 | TRBV7-8 | TRBD1 | once | CASSLNLGQGLYEQYF | TGTGCCAGCAGCTTAAATCTCGGACAGGGGTTATACGAGCAGTACTTC
TRBJ1-5 | 17 | TRBV4-1 | TRBD1 | - | CASSATLTGAGNQPQHF | TGCGCCAGCAGCGCTACTTTGACAGGGGCGGGCAATCAGCCCCAGCATTTT
TRBJ1-2 | 16 | TRBV7-9 | TRBD1 | - | CASSPRTGATEYGYTF | TGTGCCAGCAGCCCTCGGACAGGGGCGACTGAGTATGGCTACACCTTC
TRBJ2-5 | 13 | TRBV27 | - | - | CASSFRGQETQYF | TGTGCCAGCAGTTTCAGGGGCCAAGAGACCCAGTACTTC
TRBJ1-5 | 13 | TRBV7-8 | - | - | CASSRAGGQPQHF | TGTGCCAGCAGCCGAGCGGGAGGACAGCCCCAGCATTTT
TRBJ2-7 | 15 | TRBV19 | TRBD1 | - | CASSIGTGPSYEQYF | TGTGCCAGTAGTATAGGGACAGGACCGTCCTACGAGCAGTACTTC
TRBJ2-1 | 17 | TRBV28 | TRBD2 | - | CASSPPRETSGRYEQFF | TGTGCCAGCAGTCCCCCAAGAGAGACTAGCGGGAGGTATGAGCAGTTCTTC
TRBJ1-5 | 17 | TRBV7-2 | TRBD1 | - | CASSLRTGLHRDQPQHF | TGTGCCAGCAGCCTCCGGACAGGTCTTCACCGAGATCAGCCCCAGCATTTT
TRBJ2-3 | 15 | TRBV5-1 | TRBD1 | few | CASSVGQGGTDTQYF | TGCGCCAGCAGCGTCGGACAGGGTGGAACAGATACGCAGTATTTT
TRBJ2-7 | 12 | TRBV10-3 | - | - | CAISETSYEQYF | TGTGCCATCAGTGAGACTAGTTACGAGCAGTACTTC
TRBJ2-2 | 15 | TRBV5-4 | TRBD2 | - | CASSLLAGSTGELFF | TGTGCCAGCAGTCTGCTAGCGGGAAGTACCGGGGAGCTGTTTTTT
TRBJ2-3 | 13 | TRBV5-1 | - | - | CASSLAGTDTQYF | TGCGCCAGCAGCTTGGCCGGCACAGATACGCAGTATTTT
TRBJ2-3 | 15 | TRBV11-3 | - | - | CASSLRIGVTDTQYF | TGTGCCAGCAGCCTCCGGATCGGGGTCACAGATACGCAGTATTTT
TRBJ2-1 | 15 | TRBV6-5 | TRBD2 | - | CASSSLAGGYDEQFF | TGTGCCAGCAGTTCCCTAGCGGGAGGGTACGATGAGCAGTTCTTC
TRBJ2-1 | 16 | TRBV5-1 | TRBD2 | few | CASSGLTGGSYNEQFF | TGCGCCAGCAGCGGTCTAACGGGAGGGTCCTACAATGAGCAGTTCTTC
TRBJ1-2 | 19 | TRBV7-2 | TRBD1 | - | CASSLRPPTGIQANYGYTF | TGTGCCAGCAGCTTGCGTCCCCCGACAGGGATCCAAGCTAACTATGGCTACACCTTC
TRBJ2-1 | 16 | TRBV10-3 | TRBD2 | - | CAISESVAGGRNEQFF | TGTGCCATCAGTGAGTCGGTAGCGGGAGGTAGGAATGAGCAGTTCTTC
TRBJ2-3 | 16 | TRBV9 | - | - | CASSVATTGRFDTQYF | TGTGCCAGCAGCGTAGCTACTACAGGCCGATTTGATACGCAGTATTTT
TRBJ2-1 | 15 | TRBV9 | - | once | CASSVMEGLYNEQFF | TGTGCCAGCAGCGTTATGGAGGGCCTCTACAATGAGCAGTTCTTC
TRBJ2-7 | 17 | TRBV10-1 | TRBD2 | - | CASSESTLGLAGQEQYF | TGCGCCAGCAGTGAGTCGACTCTGGGACTAGCGGGACAAGAGCAGTACTTC